This note documents a single TCR beta chain sequence. V lost 5 bases and J lost 4, with 12 bases in between. CDR1 SNHLY and CDR2 FYNNEI come from the germline V gene. The CDR3 spans 14 residues. The assay was immunoSEQ multiplex PCR, and TCRdb's table has in-frame clones only and misses some. Among 650,000 to 800,000 clones, 80% to 90% were seen once, and the ten largest hold about 0.26%. The sample belongs to a study of blood T cell repertoires in COVID-19. At the level of the study: Whether acute or convalescent, the COVID-19 samples came from the United States, Italy and Spain.

The TCR sequence derives from a woman between 18 and 30 years old with acute or convalescent COVID-19. The chain employs TRBV2 and TRBJ1-3; D is unclear. Material: peripheral blood. CDR3 nucleotides: TGTGCCAGCAGTCTCGGGTTCGAGGGAAACACCATATATTTT. It codes for CASSLGFEGNTIYF.